A selection of T cell receptor beta chains follows, all from one sample in a study of T cells in Graves' hyperthyroidism and ophthalmopathy. TCRdb re-analysed the multiplex PCR reads in MiXCR, keeping a single row per CDR3 protein. The profile shows around 690,000 distinct CDR3 sequences, more than 20% of them singletons. Sequences were obtained from blood. These receptors were obtained from a man younger than 45 with Graves' ophthalmopathy. CDR3s include the opening cysteine and the closing phenylalanine or tryptophan. D genes are given only for firm matches. Clone size, where shown, is once, few, many, or a class for clones that have expanded.

abundance	v_gene	j_gene	d_gene	CDR3aa	CDR3nt
-	TRBV28	TRBJ2-7	-	CASSLWGRTDYEQYF	TGTGCCAGCAGTTTATGGGGACGGACAGACTACGAACAGTACTTC
many	TRBV11-2	TRBJ2-7	-	CASSFLYETASSEQYF	TGTGCCAGCAGCTTTTTGTATGAGACTGCCTCAAGCGAGCAGTACTTC
-	TRBV20-1	TRBJ2-1	TRBD2	CSARAQLAGGEFF	TGCAGTGCTAGAGCTCAACTAGCGGGAGGGGAGTTCTTC
-	TRBV2	TRBJ2-7	-	CASSEGRPLEQYF	TGTGCCAGCAGTGAGGGACGGCCTCTCGAGCAGTACTTC
few	TRBV7-8	TRBJ2-2	-	CASSLEARSYTGELFF	TGTGCCAGCAGCTTAGAGGCTCGTTCGTACACCGGGGAGCTGTTTTTT
-	TRBV7-2	TRBJ1-4	TRBD1	CASSPSGTGGLLFF	TGTGCCAGCAGCCCATCCGGGACAGGGGGCCTACTGTTTTTT
many	TRBV11-2	TRBJ2-7	-	CASRSTYEQYF	TGTGCCAGCAGATCAACCTACGAGCAGTACTTC
-	TRBV7-6	TRBJ2-1	TRBD2	CASSPSGRGNEQFF	TGTGCTAGCAGCCCTAGCGGGAGGGGCAATGAGCAGTTCTTC
-	TRBV5-1	TRBJ2-2	-	CASSLNREVTGELFF	TGCGCCAGCAGCTTGAACAGGGAGGTAACCGGGGAGCTGTTTTTT
-	TRBV30	TRBJ1-2	-	CAWGFPGRSYGYTF	TGTGCCTGGGGGTTTCCCGGGCGGAGCTATGGCTACACCTTC
-	TRBV27	TRBJ1-2	-	CASSSNAGYYGYTF	TGTGCCAGCAGTTCAAATGCAGGGTACTATGGCTACACCTTC
-	TRBV12-5	TRBJ2-1	-	CASGFSSDYNEQFF	TGTGCTAGTGGTTTCAGTAGCGATTACAATGAGCAGTTCTTC
-	TRBV2	TRBJ2-7	TRBD2	CASRTSGSGEQYF	TGTGCCAGCAGGACTAGCGGGAGTGGGGAGCAGTACTTC
many	TRBV20-1	TRBJ1-5	TRBD1	CSATGTGELISNQPQHF	TGCAGTGCCACCGGGACAGGGGAACTTATAAGCAATCAGCCCCAGCATTTT
-	TRBV7-9	TRBJ2-1	-	CASSPTDKPNEQFF	TGTGCCAGCAGCCCGACAGATAAGCCTAATGAGCAGTTCTTC
few	TRBV2	TRBJ2-7	-	CASSEPGTGEQYF	TGTGCCAGCAGTGAGCCAGGGACGGGGGAGCAGTACTTC
many	TRBV7-9	TRBJ2-7	-	CASSSALNEQYF	TGTGCCAGCAGCTCCGCCCTCAACGAGCAGTACTTC
many	TRBV7-9	TRBJ2-1	-	CASSLARRERDNEQFF	TGTGCCAGCAGCTTAGCGCGTCGGGAGAGGGACAATGAGCAGTTCTTC
few	TRBV20-1	TRBJ2-2	-	CSARGREDTGELFF	TGCAGTGCTAGGGGCAGGGAGGACACCGGGGAGCTGTTTTTT
few	TRBV10-3	TRBJ2-5	TRBD1	CAISPGQGALYQETQYF	TGTGCCATCAGTCCGGGACAGGGGGCTCTGTACCAAGAGACCCAGTACTTC
-	TRBV5-6	TRBJ1-3	-	CASKEQNFGNTIYF	TGTGCCAGCAAAGAACAAAATTTCGGAAACACCATATATTTT
few	TRBV20-1	TRBJ1-5	-	CSARDPGGGQPQHF	TGCAGTGCTAGAGATCCGGGGGGCGGGCAGCCCCAGCATTTT
many	TRBV2	TRBJ1-1	TRBD1	CASSEKTGQNTEAFF	TGTGCCAGCAGTGAAAAGACAGGGCAGAACACTGAAGCTTTCTTT
many	TRBV11-2	TRBJ2-3	-	CASSRDPGRGTDTQYF	TGTGCCAGCAGTCGGGACCCCGGACGGGGCACAGATACGCAGTATTTT
many	TRBV28	TRBJ1-1	-	CASSLEGRPEAFF	TGTGCCAGCAGTTTAGAAGGGCGCCCTGAAGCTTTCTTT
few	TRBV18	TRBJ1-2	-	CASSPGLLEGGYTF	TGTGCCAGCTCACCGGGACTCCTTGAAGGAGGCTACACCTTC
-	TRBV10-3	TRBJ2-1	-	CAISESNGVNEQFF	TGTGCCATCAGTGAGTCGAACGGGGTCAATGAGCAGTTCTTC
few	TRBV3-1	TRBJ2-1	TRBD2	CASSLISGRPYNEQFF	TGTGCCAGCAGCCTTATTAGCGGGAGGCCCTACAATGAGCAGTTCTTC
-	TRBV5-6	TRBJ2-5	-	CASSHGPDSPKQETQYF	TGTGCCAGCAGCCATGGCCCCGACAGTCCTAAGCAAGAGACCCAGTACTTC
-	TRBV5-1	TRBJ2-2	-	CASGADHDTGELFF	TGCGCCAGCGGGGCGGATCACGACACCGGGGAGCTGTTTTTT
-	TRBV24-1	TRBJ2-7	-	CAISEGKTGEQYF	TGTGCCATCAGTGAGGGCAAAACAGGCGAGCAGTACTTC
-	TRBV7-2	TRBJ2-1	-	CASSSVPRYNEQFF	TGTGCCAGCAGCTCCGTACCTAGGTACAATGAGCAGTTCTTC
few	TRBV6-2/TRBV6-3	TRBJ2-3	TRBD2	CASSYPPRAGSTDTQYF	TGTGCCAGCAGTTACCCCCCTCGAGCGGGGAGCACAGATACGCAGTATTTT
-	TRBV9	TRBJ2-1	TRBD2	CASSVSQRGDNEQFF	TGTGCCAGCAGCGTAAGCCAGCGGGGGGACAATGAGCAGTTCTTC
many	TRBV5-1	TRBJ2-1	TRBD2	CASSFSGRFNEQFF	TGCGCCAGCAGCTTTAGCGGGAGGTTCAATGAGCAGTTCTTC
-	TRBV19	TRBJ1-1	-	CASSIDFRQGTYRGTEAFF	TGTGCCAGTAGTATAGATTTTCGGCAAGGGACTTACCGGGGCACTGAAGCTTTCTTT
-	TRBV7-9	TRBJ2-1	TRBD2	CASSLALSQGGSSYNEQFF	TGTGCCAGCAGCTTAGCGCTCAGCCAGGGCGGGAGCTCCTACAATGAGCAGTTCTTC
few	TRBV4-2	TRBJ1-4	-	CASSQVVAENEKLFF	TGTGCCAGCAGCCAAGTGGTGGCAGAAAATGAAAAACTGTTTTTT
-	TRBV4-1	TRBJ2-7	TRBD2	CASSKLAGGIYEQYF	TGCGCCAGCAGCAAACTAGCGGGAGGAATCTACGAGCAGTACTTC